One and the same sample provided the 16 T cell receptor beta chains below, sequenced in a study of cytomegalovirus exposure and HLA in healthy donors. 60 Vbeta and 13 Jbeta primers were used in PCR. Libraries were prepared by immunoSEQ multiplex PCR; TCRdb keeps only in-frame clonotypes and omits some of them. The table lists about 120,000 clones, approximately 80% of them singletons. Sequenced: PBMCs. Source of these receptors: a woman aged 40-49 years in good health and CMV-seronegative.

The gene calls are TRBV5-5 and TRBJ1-2, with TRBD1 matching 7 bases. This CDR3 has 19 residues. Trimming removed 0 bases from V and 8 bases from J; junction bases left unmatched: 22. CDR1 and CDR2 from the germline V gene are SGHKS and YYEKEE (reference sequence). CDR3 nucleotide sequence: TGTGCCAGCAGCTTGGATTTTGGCCTTGAGACAGGGCCCCGAGGAGGCTACACCTTC. Its translation is CASSLDFGLETGPRGGYTF.

The CDR3 spells CASSVGTGVQEGYTF. The CDR3 region has the DNA TGTGCCAGCAGTGTAGGGACAGGGGTTCAAGAAGGCTACACCTTC. The chain links TRBV6-1 to TRBJ1-2; 10 bases align to TRBD1. Per germline, CDR1 MNHNS and CDR2 SASEGT. Trimming removed 4 bases from V and 8 bases from J; junction bases left unmatched: 10. This CDR3 region has 15 residues.

The genes are TRBV2 and TRBJ1-3, with D possibly TRBD1 on 5 matching bases. CDR1 and CDR2 (germline): SNHLY, FYNNEI. Trimming shortened V by 4 bases and J by 5 bases, and 12 bases separated the two germline ends. This CDR3 comprises 14 residues. The CDR3 sequence is CASSAGEYRNTIYF. The DNA for the CDR3 is TGTGCCAGCAGTGCGGGGGAGTACCGAAACACCATATATTTT.

This clone was detected only a few times. The chain joins TRBV20-1 to TRBJ2-7, with a tentative D call TRBD1 (6 bases). Per the germline V gene, CDR1 is DFQATT and CDR2 is SNEGSKA (reference sequence). The V and J ends lost 5 bases and 6 bases respectively, with 11 bases between them. The CDR3 totals 11 residues. The CDR3 sequence is CSAEQGFEQYF. The CDR3 DNA is TGCAGTGCTGAACAGGGTTTCGAGCAGTACTTC.

This rearrangement joins TRBV4-2 to TRBJ2-1, with D possibly being TRBD2 (6 bases). The V gene lost 0 bases and the J gene lost 5 bases, with 17 bases spanning the gap. CDR3 length: 17 residues. From germline, CDR1 is LGHNA and CDR2 YNFKEQ. CDR3 sequence reads: CASSQEEPAGQNNEQFF. In DNA, the CDR3 is TGTGCCAGCAGCCAAGAGGAACCAGCGGGCCAAAACAATGAGCAGTTCTTC.

This clone was recorded only once. This chain links TRBV7-3 with TRBJ2-1; TRBD2 matches at 9 bases. Germline trimming cut 3 bases from V and 6 bases from J; bases unmatched to any gene: 6. The CDR3 loop spans 15 amino acids. The germline CDR1 and CDR2 sequences are SGHTA and FQGTGA. The chain's CDR3 is CASSFSGGAGNEQFF. DNA of the CDR3: TGTGCCAGCAGCTTTAGCGGGGGTGCCGGCAATGAGCAGTTCTTC.

Here the CDR3 DNA reads TGTGCCAGCAGCCCCAGGGGGACTGAAGCTTTCTTT. Residues: CASSPRGTEAFF. The rearrangement links TRBV11-2 to TRBJ1-1; 7 bases map to TRBD1. J was trimmed by 5 bases and V by 5 bases; bases with no gene match: 2. Germline V gene lookup returns CDR1 SGHAT and CDR2 FQNNGV. The CDR3 length is 12 residues. The whole variable domain, remainder taken from reference TRBV11-2 and TRBJ1-1, is EAGVAQSPRYKIIEKRQSVAFWCNPISGHATLYWYQQILGQGPKLLIQFQNNGVVDDSQLPKDRFSAERLKGVDSTLKIQPAKLEDSAVYLCASSPRGTEAFFGQGTRLTVV.

CDR3 sequence: CASSQPIGGEIEYGYTF. CDR3 DNA sequence: TGCGCCAGCAGCCAACCAATAGGGGGCGAAATTGAATATGGCTACACCTTC. The rearrangement joins TRBV4-1 to TRBJ1-2; 7 bases fit TRBD1. Per the germline V gene, CDR1 is MGHRA and CDR2 is YSYEKL. J gave up 5 bases and V 2 bases, and 14 bases lay outside the gene matches. The CDR3 sequence is 17 residues long.

V usage is TRBV7-9 and J usage is TRBJ1-2; the D is unclear. The germline V gene has CDR1 SEHNR and CDR2 FQNEAQ (reference sequence). With 5 bases removed from V and 3 bases from J, the gap between germline ends came to 22 bases. There are 17 residues in the CDR3. The CDR3 bases are TGTGCCAGCAGCCCGTCAACCCCCGGGAGCCCAGACTATGGCTACACCTTC. Translation: CASSPSTPGSPDYGYTF.

J is TRBJ1-1 and V is TRBV7-6, with D unclear. V was clipped by 1 base and J by 5 bases, with 11 bases between them. CDR3 length: 14 residues. Germline V CDR1 and CDR2: SGHVS, FNYEAQ. This CDR3 reads CASSLGVRRTEAFF. The CDR3 bases are TGTGCCAGCAGCTTAGGTGTACGGAGGACTGAAGCTTTCTTT.

The V call is TRBV28, the J call TRBJ2-7; 7 bases align to TRBD2. CDR3 size: 16 residues. Germline lookup yields CDR1 MDHEN and CDR2 SYDVKM. Trimming removed 4 bases from V and 0 bases from J; junction bases left unmatched: 9. The CDR3 is CASSSRGVRASYEQYF. The CDR3, as DNA: TGTGCCAGCAGTTCCCGGGGGGTTAGGGCCTCCTACGAGCAGTACTTC.

V usage is TRBV7-2 and J usage is TRBJ2-1; 8 positions agree with TRBD1. V was pared by 7 bases and J by 9 bases, with 8 bases of the junction left unmatched. Per the germline V gene, CDR1 is SGHTA and CDR2 is FQGNSA. The length of the CDR3 is 13 residues. In DNA form, the CDR3 reads TGTGCCAGCAACGGAGGACAGGGCACTGAGCAGTTCTTC. Amino acids: CASNGGQGTEQFF.

The table lists this clone with a count of one. J is TRBJ2-1 and V is TRBV4-3; 7 bases align to TRBD2. The CDR3 length is 18 residues. The V gene end was trimmed by 4 bases and the J gene end by 0 bases; junction bases not matched to a gene: 12. CDR1 is LGHNA and CDR2 is YSLEER in the germline V gene. The CDR3 is CASSLSQRDYNSYNEQFF. CDR3 coding DNA: TGCGCCAGCAGCCTTTCCCAGAGGGACTACAACTCCTACAATGAGCAGTTCTTC.

This clone was counted a few times. The chain combines TRBV2 with TRBJ2-2; D possibly corresponds to TRBD1 (6 bases). The germline V and J ends were trimmed by 4 bases and 2 bases, with 11 bases remaining between them. The CDR3 extends over 15 amino acids. CDR1 is SNHLY and CDR2 is FYNNEI in the germline V gene. The CDR3 DNA reads as TGTGCCAGCAGTGTCAGGGGCTACAACACCGGGGAGCTGTTTTTT. The encoded protein is CASSVRGYNTGELFF.

This clone was recorded once. This chain links TRBV23-1 with TRBJ2-5; TRBD2 matches 7 bases. Matching the DNA end better, TRBJ2-7 makes the J call doubtful. TRBV23-1 is sorted into the ORF group, with uncertain function. This CDR3 has 15 residues. The CDR3 loop reads CASSHSWGGVCEQYF. The CDR3 bases are TGCGCCAGCAGTCACTCTTGGGGGGGGGTCTGCGAGCAGTACTTC.

This clone showed up just once. V and J are TRBV18 and TRBJ1-2, with 8 positions matching TRBD1. The germline CDR1 and CDR2 sequences are KGHSH and LQKENI. The CDR3 contains 14 residues. J lost 5 bases, V lost 3 bases, and 5 bases had no gene match. The CDR3 DNA is TGTGCCAGCTCACCCGGACAGGGCTTTTATGGCTACACCTTC. Translation: CASSPGQGFYGYTF.